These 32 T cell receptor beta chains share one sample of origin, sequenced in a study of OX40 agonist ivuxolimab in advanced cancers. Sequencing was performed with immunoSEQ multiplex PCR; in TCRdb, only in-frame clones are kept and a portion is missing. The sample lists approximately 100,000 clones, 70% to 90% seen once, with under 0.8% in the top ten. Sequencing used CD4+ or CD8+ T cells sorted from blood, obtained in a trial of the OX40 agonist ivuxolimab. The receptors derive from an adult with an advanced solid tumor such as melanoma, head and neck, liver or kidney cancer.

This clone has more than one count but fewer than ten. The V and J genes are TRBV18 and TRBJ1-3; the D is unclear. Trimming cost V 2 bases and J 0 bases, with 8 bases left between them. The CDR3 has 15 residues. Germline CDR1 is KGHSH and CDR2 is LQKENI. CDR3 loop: CASSPDPSSGNTIYF. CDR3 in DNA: TGTGCCAGCTCACCAGACCCGAGCTCTGGAAACACCATATATTTT. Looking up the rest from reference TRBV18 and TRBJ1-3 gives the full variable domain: NAGVMQNPRHLVRRRGQEARLRCSPMKGHSHVYWYRQLPEEGLKFMVYLQKENIIDESGMPKERFSAEFPKEGPSILRIQQVVRGDSAAYFCASSPDPSSGNTIYFGEGSWLTVV.

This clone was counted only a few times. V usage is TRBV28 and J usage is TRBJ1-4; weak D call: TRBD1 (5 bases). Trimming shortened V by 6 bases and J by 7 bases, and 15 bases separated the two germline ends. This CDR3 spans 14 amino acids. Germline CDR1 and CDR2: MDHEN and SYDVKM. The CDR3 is CASSWTSRSEKLFF. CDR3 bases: TGTGCCAGCAGCTGGACAAGTCGGAGTGAAAAACTGTTTTTT.

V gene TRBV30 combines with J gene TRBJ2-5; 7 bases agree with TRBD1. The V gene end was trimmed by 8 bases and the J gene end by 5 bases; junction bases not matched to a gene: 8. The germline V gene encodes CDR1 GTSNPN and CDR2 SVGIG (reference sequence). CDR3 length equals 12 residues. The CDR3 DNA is TGTGCCGGGACAGCTCAAGGGGAGACCCAGTACTTC. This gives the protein CAGTAQGETQYF.

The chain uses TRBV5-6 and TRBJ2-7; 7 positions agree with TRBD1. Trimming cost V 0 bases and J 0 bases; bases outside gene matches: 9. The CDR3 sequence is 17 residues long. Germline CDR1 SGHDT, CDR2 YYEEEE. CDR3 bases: TGTGCCAGCAGCTTGGGTTCGGGGACAGCAAACTCCTACGAGCAGTACTTC. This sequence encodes CASSLGSGTANSYEQYF.

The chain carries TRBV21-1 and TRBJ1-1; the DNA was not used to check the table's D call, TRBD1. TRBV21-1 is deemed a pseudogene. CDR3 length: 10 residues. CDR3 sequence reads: CASSTNTAFF. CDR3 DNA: TGTGCCAGCAGCACCAACACGGCTTTCTTT.

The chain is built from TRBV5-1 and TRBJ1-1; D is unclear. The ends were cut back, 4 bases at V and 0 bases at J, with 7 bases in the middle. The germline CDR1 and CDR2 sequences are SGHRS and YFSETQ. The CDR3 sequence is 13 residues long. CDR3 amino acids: CASSKEMNTEAFF. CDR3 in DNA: TGCGCCAGCAGCAAGGAGATGAACACTGAAGCTTTCTTT.

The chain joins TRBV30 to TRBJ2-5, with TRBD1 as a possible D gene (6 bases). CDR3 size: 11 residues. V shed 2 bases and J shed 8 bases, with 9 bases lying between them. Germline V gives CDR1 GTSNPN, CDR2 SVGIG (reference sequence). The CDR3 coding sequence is TGTGCCTGGAGTTTCAGGGGCACCCAGTACTTC. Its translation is CAWSFRGTQYF.

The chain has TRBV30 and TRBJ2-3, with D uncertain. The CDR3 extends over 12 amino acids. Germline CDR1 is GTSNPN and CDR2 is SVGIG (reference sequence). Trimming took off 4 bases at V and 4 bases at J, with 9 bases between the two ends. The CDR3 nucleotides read TGTGCCTGGAACACAGCCTCAGATACGCAGTATTTT. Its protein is CAWNTASDTQYF.

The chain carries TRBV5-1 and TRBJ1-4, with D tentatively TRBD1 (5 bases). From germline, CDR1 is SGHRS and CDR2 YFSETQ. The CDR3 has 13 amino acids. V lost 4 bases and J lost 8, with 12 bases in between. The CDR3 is CASSTGRREKLFF. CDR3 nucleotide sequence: TGCGCCAGCAGCACGGGACGTCGGGAAAAACTGTTTTTT. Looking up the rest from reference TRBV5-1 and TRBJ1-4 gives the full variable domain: KAGVTQTPRYLIKTRGQQVTLSCSPISGHRSVSWYQQTPGQGLQFLFEYFSETQRNKGNFPGRFSGRQFSNSRSEMNVSTLELGDSALYLCASSTGRREKLFFGSGTQLSVL.

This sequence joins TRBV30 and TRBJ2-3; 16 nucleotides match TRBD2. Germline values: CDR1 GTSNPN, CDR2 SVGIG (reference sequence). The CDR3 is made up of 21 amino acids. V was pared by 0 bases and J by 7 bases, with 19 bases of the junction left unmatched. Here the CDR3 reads CAWSVQTRGTSGGAMLYTQYF. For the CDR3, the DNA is TGTGCCTGGAGTGTACAGACACGAGGGACTAGCGGGGGGGCTATGTTATATACGCAGTATTTT. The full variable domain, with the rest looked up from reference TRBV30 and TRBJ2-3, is SQTIHQWPATLVQPVGSPLSLECTVEGTSNPNLYWYRQAAGRGLQLLFYSVGIGQISSEVPQNLSASRPQDRQFILSSKKLLLSDSGFYLCAWSVQTRGTSGGAMLYTQYFGPGTRLTVL.

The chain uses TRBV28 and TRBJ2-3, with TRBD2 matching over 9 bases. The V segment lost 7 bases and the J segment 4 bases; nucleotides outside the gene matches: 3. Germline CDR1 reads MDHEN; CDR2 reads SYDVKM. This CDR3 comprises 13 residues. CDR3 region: CASNSGGPDTQYF. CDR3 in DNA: TGTGCCAGCAACAGCGGGGGGCCAGATACGCAGTATTTT.

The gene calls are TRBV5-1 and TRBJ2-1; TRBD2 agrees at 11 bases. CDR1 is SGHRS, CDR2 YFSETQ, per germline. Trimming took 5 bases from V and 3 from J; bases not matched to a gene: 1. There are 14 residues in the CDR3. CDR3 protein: CASRLAGGYNEQFF. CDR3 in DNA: TGCGCCAGCAGGCTAGCGGGGGGCTACAATGAGCAGTTCTTC.

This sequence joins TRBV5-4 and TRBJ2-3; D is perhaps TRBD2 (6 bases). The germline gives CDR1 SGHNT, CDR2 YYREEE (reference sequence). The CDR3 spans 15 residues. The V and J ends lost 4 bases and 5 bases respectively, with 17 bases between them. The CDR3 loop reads CASSAGGAQGDTQYF. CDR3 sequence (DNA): TGTGCCAGCAGCGCCGGAGGGGCCCAAGGAGATACGCAGTATTTT.

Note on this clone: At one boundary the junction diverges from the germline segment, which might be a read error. The CDR3 region has the DNA TGTGCCAGCAGATACTTTGGACAGGGTTCGGGCGAGCAGTACTTC. Translated: CASRYFGQGSGEQYF. V gene TRBV6-5 combines with J gene TRBJ2-7; 8 positions agree with TRBD1. Germline V CDR1 and CDR2: MNHEY, SVGAGI. The CDR3 extends over 15 amino acids.

The CDR3 coding sequence is TGTGCCATCAGCCTCCAGGGCCGGGATACGCAGTATTTT. This gives the protein CAISLQGRDTQYF. The chain combines TRBV10-3 with TRBJ2-3; D perhaps matches TRBD1 (5 bases). The CDR3 is 13 amino acids. With 6 bases removed from V and 6 bases from J, the gap between germline ends came to 13 bases. Germline-derived CDR1 and CDR2 are ENHRY and SYGVKD.

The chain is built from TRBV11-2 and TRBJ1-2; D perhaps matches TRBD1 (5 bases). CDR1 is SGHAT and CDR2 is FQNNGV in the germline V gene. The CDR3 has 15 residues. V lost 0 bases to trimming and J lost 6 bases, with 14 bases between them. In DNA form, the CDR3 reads TGTGCCAGCAGCTTAGAAAGGGGACCTCCGGATGGCTACACCTTC. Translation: CASSLERGPPDGYTF.

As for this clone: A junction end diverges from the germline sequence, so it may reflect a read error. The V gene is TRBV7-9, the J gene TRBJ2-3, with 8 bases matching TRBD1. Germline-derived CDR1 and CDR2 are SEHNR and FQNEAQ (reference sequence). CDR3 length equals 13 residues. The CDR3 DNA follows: TGTGCCAGCAGCCCCTCCGGGACAGGTACGCAGTATTTT. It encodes CASSPSGTGTQYF.

The CDR3 reads CASSLPGTSNQPQHF. CDR3 sequence (DNA): TGTGCCAGTAGTCTTCCCGGGACCTCTAATCAGCCCCAGCATTTT. The gene calls are TRBV19 and TRBJ1-5, with a weak D call TRBD1 (5 bases). The CDR3 consists of 15 residues. V lost 5 bases and J 4 bases, leaving 15 bases between the germline ends. Germline V gene lookup returns CDR1 LNHDA and CDR2 SQIVND (reference sequence).

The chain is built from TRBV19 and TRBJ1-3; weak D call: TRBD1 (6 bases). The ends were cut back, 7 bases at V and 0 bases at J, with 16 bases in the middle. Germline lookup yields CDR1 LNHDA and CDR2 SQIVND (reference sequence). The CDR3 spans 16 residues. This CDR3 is CASTPAGAFSGNTIYF. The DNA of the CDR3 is TGTGCCAGTACTCCCGCGGGGGCCTTCTCTGGAAACACCATATATTTT.

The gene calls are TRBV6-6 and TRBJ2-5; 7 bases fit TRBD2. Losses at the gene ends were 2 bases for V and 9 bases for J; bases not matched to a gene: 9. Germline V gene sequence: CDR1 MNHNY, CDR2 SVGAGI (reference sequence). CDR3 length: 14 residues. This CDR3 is CASSYGGRETAQYF. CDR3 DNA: TGTGCCAGCAGTTACGGTGGGAGGGAGACGGCCCAGTACTTC.

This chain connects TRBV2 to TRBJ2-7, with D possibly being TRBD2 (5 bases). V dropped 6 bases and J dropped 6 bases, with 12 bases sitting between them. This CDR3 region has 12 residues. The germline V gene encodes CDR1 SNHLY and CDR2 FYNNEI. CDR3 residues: CASRSERAEQYF. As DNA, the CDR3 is TGTGCCAGCAGGTCTGAGAGGGCCGAGCAGTACTTC.

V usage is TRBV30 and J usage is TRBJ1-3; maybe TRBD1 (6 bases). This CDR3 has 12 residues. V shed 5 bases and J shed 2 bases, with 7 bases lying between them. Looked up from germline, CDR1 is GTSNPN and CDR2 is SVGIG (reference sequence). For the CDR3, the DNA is TGTGCCTGGGAGGGGGCTGGAAACACCATATATTTT. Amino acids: CAWEGAGNTIYF.

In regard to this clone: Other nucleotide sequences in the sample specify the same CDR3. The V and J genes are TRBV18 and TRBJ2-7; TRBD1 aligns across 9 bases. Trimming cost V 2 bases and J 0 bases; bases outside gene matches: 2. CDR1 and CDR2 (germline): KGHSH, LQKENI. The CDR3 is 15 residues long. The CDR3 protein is CASSPRTGVSYEQYF. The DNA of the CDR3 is TGTGCCAGCTCACCAAGGACAGGGGTCTCCTACGAGCAGTACTTC.

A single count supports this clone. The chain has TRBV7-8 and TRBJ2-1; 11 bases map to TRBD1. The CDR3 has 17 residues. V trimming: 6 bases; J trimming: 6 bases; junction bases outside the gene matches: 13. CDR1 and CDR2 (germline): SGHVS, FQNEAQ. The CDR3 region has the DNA TGTGCCAGCAGTTCCTTCGAAGGGACAGGGGGACTCAATGAGCAGTTCTTC. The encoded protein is CASSSFEGTGGLNEQFF.

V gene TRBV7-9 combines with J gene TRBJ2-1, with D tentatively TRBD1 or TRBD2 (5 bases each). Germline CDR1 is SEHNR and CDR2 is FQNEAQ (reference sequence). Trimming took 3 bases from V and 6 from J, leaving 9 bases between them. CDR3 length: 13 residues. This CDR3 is CASSLGVGNEQFF. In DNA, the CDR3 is TGTGCCAGCAGCTTGGGGGTGGGCAATGAGCAGTTCTTC.

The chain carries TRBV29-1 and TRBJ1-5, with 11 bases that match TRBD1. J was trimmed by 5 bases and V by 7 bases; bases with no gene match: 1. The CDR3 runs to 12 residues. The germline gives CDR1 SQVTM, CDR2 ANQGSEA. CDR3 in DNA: TGCAGCGGGGGACAGGGGGATCAGCCCCAGCATTTT. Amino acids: CSGGQGDQPQHF.

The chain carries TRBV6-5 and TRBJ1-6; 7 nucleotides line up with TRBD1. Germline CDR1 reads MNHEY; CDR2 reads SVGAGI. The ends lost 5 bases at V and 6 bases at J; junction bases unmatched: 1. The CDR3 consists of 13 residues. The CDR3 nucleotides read TGTGCCAGCAGTGGGACAGTTAATTCACCCCTCCACTTT. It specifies CASSGTVNSPLHF.

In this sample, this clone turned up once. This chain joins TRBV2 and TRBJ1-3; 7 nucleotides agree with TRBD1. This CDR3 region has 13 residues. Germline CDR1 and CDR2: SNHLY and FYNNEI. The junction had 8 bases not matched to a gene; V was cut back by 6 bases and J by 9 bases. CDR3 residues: CASSPRGTGTIYF. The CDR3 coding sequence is TGTGCCAGCAGCCCCAGGGGGACTGGCACCATATATTTT.

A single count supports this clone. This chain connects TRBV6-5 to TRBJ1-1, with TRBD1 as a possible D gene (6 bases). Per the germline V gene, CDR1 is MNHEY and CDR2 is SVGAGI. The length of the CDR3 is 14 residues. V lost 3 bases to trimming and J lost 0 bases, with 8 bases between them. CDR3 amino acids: CASSYYRVNTEAFF. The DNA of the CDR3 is TGTGCCAGCAGTTATTACAGGGTGAACACTGAAGCTTTCTTT.

CDR3: CASSPEGRGYGYTF. CDR3 DNA sequence: TGTGCCAGTAGTCCGGAAGGAAGGGGCTATGGCTACACCTTC. J is TRBJ1-2 and V is TRBV19, with D perhaps TRBD1 (5 bases). CDR1 LNHDA and CDR2 SQIVND come from the germline V gene (reference sequence). This CDR3 has 14 amino acids. Trimming shortened V by 5 bases and J by 4 bases, and 14 bases separated the two germline ends.

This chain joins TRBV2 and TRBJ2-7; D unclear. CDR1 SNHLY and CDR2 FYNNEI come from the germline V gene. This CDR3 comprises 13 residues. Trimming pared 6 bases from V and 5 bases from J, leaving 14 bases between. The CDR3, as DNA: TGTGCCAGCAGGGCTCCCGACCTCAACGAGCAGTACTTC. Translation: CASRAPDLNEQYF.

The CDR3 reads CASSLDRDEQYF. The CDR3 DNA reads TGTGCCAGCAGCTTAGATAGGGACGAGCAGTACTTC. The V gene is TRBV7-2, the J gene TRBJ2-7, with no clear D. Germline-derived CDR1 and CDR2 are SGHTA and FQGNSA. V lost 1 base and J 5 bases, leaving 6 bases between the germline ends. CDR3 length: 12 residues.